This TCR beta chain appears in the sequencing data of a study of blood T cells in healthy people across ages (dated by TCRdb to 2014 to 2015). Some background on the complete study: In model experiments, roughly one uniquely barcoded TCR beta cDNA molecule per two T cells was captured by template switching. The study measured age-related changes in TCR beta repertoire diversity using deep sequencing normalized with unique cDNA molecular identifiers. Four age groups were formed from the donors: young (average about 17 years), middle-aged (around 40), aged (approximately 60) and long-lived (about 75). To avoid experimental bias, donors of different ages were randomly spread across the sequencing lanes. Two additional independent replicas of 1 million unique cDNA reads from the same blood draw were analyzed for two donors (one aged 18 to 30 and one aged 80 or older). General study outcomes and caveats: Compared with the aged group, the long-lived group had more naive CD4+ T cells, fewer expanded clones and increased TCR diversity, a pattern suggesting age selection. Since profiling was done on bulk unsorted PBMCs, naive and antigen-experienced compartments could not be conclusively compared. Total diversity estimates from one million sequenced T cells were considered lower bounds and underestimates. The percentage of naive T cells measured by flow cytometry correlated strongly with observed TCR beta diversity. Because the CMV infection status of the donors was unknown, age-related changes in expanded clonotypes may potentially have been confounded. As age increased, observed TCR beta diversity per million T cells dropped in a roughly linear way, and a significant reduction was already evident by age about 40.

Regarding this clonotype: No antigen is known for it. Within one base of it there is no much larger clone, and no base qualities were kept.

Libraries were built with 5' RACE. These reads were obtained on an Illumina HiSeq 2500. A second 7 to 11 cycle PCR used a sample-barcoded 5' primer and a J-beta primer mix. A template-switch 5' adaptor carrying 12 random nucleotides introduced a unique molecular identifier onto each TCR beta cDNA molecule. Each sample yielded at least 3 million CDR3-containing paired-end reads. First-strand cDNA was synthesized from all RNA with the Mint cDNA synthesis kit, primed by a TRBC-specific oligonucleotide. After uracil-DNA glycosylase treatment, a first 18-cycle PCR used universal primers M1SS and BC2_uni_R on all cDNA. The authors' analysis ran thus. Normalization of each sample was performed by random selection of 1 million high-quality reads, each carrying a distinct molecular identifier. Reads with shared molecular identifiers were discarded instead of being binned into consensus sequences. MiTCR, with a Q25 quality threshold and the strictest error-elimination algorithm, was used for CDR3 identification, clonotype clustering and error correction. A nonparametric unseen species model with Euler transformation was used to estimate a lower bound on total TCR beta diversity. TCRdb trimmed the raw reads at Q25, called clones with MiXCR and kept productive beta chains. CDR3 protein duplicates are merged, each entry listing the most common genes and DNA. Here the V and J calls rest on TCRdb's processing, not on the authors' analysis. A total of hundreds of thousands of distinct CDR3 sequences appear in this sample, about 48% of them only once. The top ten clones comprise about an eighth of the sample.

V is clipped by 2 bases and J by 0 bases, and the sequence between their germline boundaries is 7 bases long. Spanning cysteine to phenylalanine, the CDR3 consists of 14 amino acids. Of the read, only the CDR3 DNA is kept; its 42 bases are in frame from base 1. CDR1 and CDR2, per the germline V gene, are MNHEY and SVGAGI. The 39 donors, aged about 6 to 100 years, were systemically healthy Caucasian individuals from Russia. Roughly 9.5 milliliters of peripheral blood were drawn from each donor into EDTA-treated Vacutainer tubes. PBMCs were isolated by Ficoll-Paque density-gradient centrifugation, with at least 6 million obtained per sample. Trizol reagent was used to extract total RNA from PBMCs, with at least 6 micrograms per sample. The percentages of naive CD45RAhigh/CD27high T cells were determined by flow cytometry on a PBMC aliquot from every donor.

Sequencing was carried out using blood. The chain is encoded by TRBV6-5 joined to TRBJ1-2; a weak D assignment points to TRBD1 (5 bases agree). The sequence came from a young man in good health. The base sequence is TGTGCCAGCAGTTACGGGACGCCTAACTATGGCTACACCTTC. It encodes CASSYGTPNYGYTF.